Shown below are 23 T cell receptor beta chains from a single sample sequenced in a study of identical twins listed by TCRdb under 2016. Receptor libraries were prepared by 5' RACE. Sequencing used an Illumina HiSeq 2000. Starting from the raw public reads, TCRdb applied fastp trimming at Q25, assembled clones with MiXCR and retained in-frame beta chains. Rows are combined by CDR3 protein, so each entry shows the most common genes and DNA. In this sample the table shows roughly 1,500,000 distinct CDR3 sequences, about 32% of which occur a single time. The ten largest clones take up roughly 0.3% of the sample. Sequencing was performed on cord blood. These receptors originate from a newborn girl in good health.

This clonotype was seen more than once but under ten times. This chain connects TRBV5-1 to TRBJ2-7; no firm D call. Trimming stripped 1 base from V and 3 bases from J, with 14 bases between. The CDR3 has 15 amino acids. Germline CDR1 is SGHRS and CDR2 is YFSETQ. For the CDR3, the DNA is TGCGCCAGCAGCTTGTGGCTGGGGTTAAACTACGAGCAGTACTTC. This sequence encodes CASSLWLGLNYEQYF.

The chain recombines TRBV28 with TRBJ2-4; no firm D call. CDR1 is MDHEN, CDR2 SYDVKM, per germline. The germline V and J ends were trimmed by 2 bases and 2 bases, with 1 base remaining between them. This CDR3 has 12 amino acids. CDR3 sequence: CASSLPKNIQYF. In nucleotides, the CDR3 is TGTGCCAGCAGTTTACCCAAAAACATTCAGTACTTC. Looking up the rest from reference TRBV28 and TRBJ2-4 gives the full variable domain: DVKVTQSSRYLVKRTGEKVFLECVQDMDHENMFWYRQDPGLGLRLIYFSYDVKMKEKGDIPEGYSVSREKKERFSLILESASTNQTSMYLCASSLPKNIQYFGAGTRLSVL.

This clonotype appeared a few times. The genes are TRBV7-2 and TRBJ2-7; possibly TRBD2 for D (5 bases). The CDR3 runs to 15 residues. With 1 base removed from V and 0 bases from J, the gap between germline ends came to 10 bases. Germline CDR1 SGHTA, CDR2 FQGNSA. The CDR3 DNA reads TGTGCCAGCAGCTTAGACCCGAGGGCCTCCTACGAGCAGTACTTC. Encoded protein: CASSLDPRASYEQYF.

This clonotype appeared a few times. The rearrangement joins TRBV27 to TRBJ2-7; the match to TRBD2 covers 14 bases. The CDR3 length is 18 residues. After removal of 3 bases from V and 3 bases from J, the junction contained 10 bases not matched to a gene. Germline CDR1 is MNHEY and CDR2 is SMNVEV (reference sequence). CDR3 protein: CASSLSRTSGGYHYEQYF. DNA of the CDR3: TGTGCCAGCAGTTTGTCTAGGACTAGCGGGGGGTATCACTACGAGCAGTACTTC.

Only a few counts were recorded for this clonotype. J is TRBJ1-1 and V is TRBV10-3; D not certain. The CDR3 has 15 residues. Germline V gene data show CDR1 as ENHRY and CDR2 as SYGVKD. V was trimmed by 0 bases and J by 2 bases, leaving 10 bases between them. The CDR3 sequence is CAISESTAPNTEAFF. The CDR3 nucleotides are TGTGCCATCAGTGAGTCGACGGCCCCCAACACTGAAGCTTTCTTT.

A few counts support this clonotype. The chain carries TRBV12-3 or TRBV12-4 and TRBJ2-5; 12 positions agree with TRBD2. V gave up 2 bases and J gave up 4 bases; unmatched junction bases: 5. This CDR3 region has 16 residues. In DNA form, the CDR3 reads TGTGCCAGCAGTTTAAGACTAGCGGGAGTAGGAGAGACCCAGTACTTC. This codes for CASSLRLAGVGETQYF.

This chain joins TRBV16 and TRBJ1-5; D remains ambiguous. The CDR3 spans 14 residues. CDR1 KGHSY and CDR2 FQNENV come from the germline V gene. Trimming cost V 2 bases and J 2 bases, with 7 bases left between them. The CDR3 region is CASSQREGNQPQHF. The CDR3 nucleotides are TGTGCCAGCAGCCAAAGGGAGGGCAATCAGCCCCAGCATTTT.

The DNA of the CDR3 is TGTGCCAGCAGTTTTGATATTTCTGACGATGAGCAGTTCTTC. Protein sequence: CASSFDISDDEQFF. J is TRBJ2-1 and V is TRBV27, with D hard to call. The germline V gene encodes CDR1 MNHEY and CDR2 SMNVEV (reference sequence). The ends were cut back, 3 bases at V and 8 bases at J, with 14 bases in the middle. This CDR3 comprises 14 residues.

The rearrangement uses TRBV14 and TRBJ2-3; TRBD1 might be the D (6 bases). Germline assignment: CDR1 SGHDN and CDR2 FVKESK. Trimming stripped 9 bases from V and 6 bases from J, with 22 bases between. The CDR3 consists of 15 residues. CDR3 residues: CASTNIGTKDDTQYF. The CDR3 nucleotides read TGTGCCAGTACAAACATCGGGACAAAGGATGATACGCAGTATTTT. The full variable domain, completed using reference TRBV14 and TRBJ2-3, is EAGVTQFPSHSVIEKGQTVTLRCDPISGHDNLYWYRRVMGKEIKFLLHFVKESKQDESGMPNNRFLAERTGGTYSTLKVQPAELEDSGVYFCASTNIGTKDDTQYFGPGTRLTVL.

This clonotype was seen at least ten times. This rearrangement joins TRBV2 to TRBJ2-4, with no clear D. CDR1 and CDR2 (germline): SNHLY, FYNNEI. V lost 10 bases and J lost 0, with 7 bases in between. The CDR3 is made up of 12 amino acids. CDR3 in DNA: TGTGCCACCGACATAGCCAAAAACATTCAGTACTTC. Translated: CATDIAKNIQYF.

The chain recombines TRBV18 with TRBJ1-1; D remains unclear. CDR3 length: 13 amino acids. The germline V and J ends were trimmed by 6 bases and 5 bases, with 13 bases remaining between them. CDR1 and CDR2 (germline): KGHSH, LQKENI. The CDR3 nucleotides are TGTGCCAGCTCTACCACCGCTATAACTGAAGCTTTCTTT. Translating gives CASSTTAITEAFF. Full variable domain (outside the CDR3, taken from reference TRBV18 and TRBJ1-1): NAGVMQNPRHLVRRRGQEARLRCSPMKGHSHVYWYRQLPEEGLKFMVYLQKENIIDESGMPKERFSAEFPKEGPSILRIQQVVRGDSAAYFCASSTTAITEAFFGQGTRLTVV.

This clonotype turned up a few times. V and J are TRBV27 and TRBJ1-2, with D possibly TRBD1 on 6 matching bases. V lost 4 bases and J 2 bases, leaving 11 bases between the germline ends. CDR1 and CDR2 (germline): MNHEY, SMNVEV (reference sequence). This CDR3 contains 14 residues. CDR3 in amino acids: CASSWGAVNYGYTF. The CDR3 nucleotides are TGTGCCAGCAGTTGGGGGGCGGTAAACTATGGCTACACCTTC.

This clonotype showed up just a few times. The V gene is TRBV5-1, the J gene TRBJ2-1; possible D gene TRBD2, 5 bases. The V gene's germline CDR1 is SGHRS and CDR2 YFSETQ. This CDR3 has 13 amino acids. CDR3 sequence reads: CVRWRVTYNEQFF. The CDR3 nucleotides read TGCGTAAGGTGGCGGGTAACCTACAATGAGCAGTTCTTC.

This clonotype was recorded a few times. CDR3 loop: CASSVIGGQKQYF. In DNA, the CDR3 is TGTGCCAGCAGTGTTATAGGTGGACAGAAGCAGTACTTC. The rearrangement links TRBV2 to TRBJ2-5; TRBD1 might be the D (6 bases). Germline V gene lookup returns CDR1 SNHLY and CDR2 FYNNEI. Between the trimmed V and J ends, which lost 4 bases and 11 bases, there was a span of 17 bases. This CDR3 comprises 13 residues.

This clonotype was seen a handful of times. V usage is TRBV20-1 and J usage is TRBJ2-7, with 11 nucleotides matching TRBD2. Trimming at V came to 5 bases and at J to 3 bases, leaving 9 bases not matched to a gene. CDR3 length equals 15 residues. Germline assignment: CDR1 DFQATT and CDR2 SNEGSKA (reference sequence). The CDR3 DNA reads as TGCAGTGCTCCGATACTGACTAGCGGGATCTACGAGCAGTACTTC. It yields the protein CSAPILTSGIYEQYF.

In its sample, this clonotype was seen a few times. The chain joins TRBV21-1 to TRBJ1-2; the tabulated D call, TRBD1, remains unverified against the DNA. TRBV21-1 is assigned pseudogene status. The CDR3 is 16 amino acids. CDR3 region: CASSKADRREDYGYTF. CDR3 in DNA: TGTGCCAGCAGCAAAGCCGACAGGAGGGAGGACTATGGCTACACCTTC.

The DNA for the CDR3 is TGTGCCTGCGCTGTAAACAGGGCTGTGCAGTTCTTC. The encoded protein is CACAVNRAVQFF. The chain is built from TRBV30 and TRBJ2-1; D is possibly TRBD1 (6 bases). Germline values: CDR1 GTSNPN, CDR2 SVGIG (reference sequence). V gave up 6 bases and J gave up 12 bases, with 18 bases separating them. The CDR3 is 12 amino acids.

As for this clonotype: One end of the junction fails to match germline, which may point to a read error. The chain joins TRBV19 to TRBJ2-7, with 9 bases aligning to TRBD2. CDR3 length: 14 residues. Looked up from germline, CDR1 is LNHDA and CDR2 is SQIVND (reference sequence). CDR3 DNA sequence: TGTGCCGGTAGTGTAGGACTAGCGAGTAATGAGCAGTACTTC. Translation gives CAGSVGLASNEQYF.

This clonotype has only a few counts. V is TRBV2 and J is TRBJ2-5; D remains ambiguous. Germline V lookup: CDR1 SNHLY, CDR2 FYNNEI. This CDR3 has 12 amino acids. Trimming took 6 bases from V and 7 from J, leaving 12 bases between them. Written as DNA, the CDR3 is TGTGCCAGCAGGGACCCCTTGAGGACCCAGTACTTC. It codes for CASRDPLRTQYF.

This clonotype was seen once. The chain uses TRBV2 and TRBJ2-7, with 7 bases lining up with TRBD2. J lost 4 bases, V lost 7 bases, and 10 bases had no gene match. The CDR3 sequence is 14 residues long. Germline CDR1 SNHLY, CDR2 FYNNEI. The CDR3 region is CASIPAGDQYEQYF. The CDR3 coding sequence is TGTGCCAGCATTCCCGCGGGAGACCAATACGAGCAGTACTTC.

The rearrangement links TRBV27 to TRBJ2-1, with 7 positions matching TRBD1. The V gene's germline CDR1 is MNHEY and CDR2 SMNVEV (reference sequence). The CDR3 consists of 16 residues. J lost 2 bases, V lost 5 bases, and 9 bases had no gene match. CDR3 region: CASSTRQGPPYNEQFF. DNA of the CDR3: TGTGCCAGCAGTACTAGACAGGGTCCCCCCTACAATGAGCAGTTCTTC.

The V call is TRBV25-1, the J call TRBJ1-5; D gene uncertain. Germline V lookup: CDR1 MGHDK, CDR2 SYGVNS. Trimming stripped 3 bases from V and 7 bases from J, with 13 bases between. The CDR3 totals 14 residues. The CDR3 is CASSDGPLSQPQHF. CDR3 nucleotide sequence: TGTGCCAGCAGTGATGGCCCTCTGAGCCAGCCCCAGCATTTT.

The chain carries TRBV19 and TRBJ2-5; 13 bases are a match to TRBD2. CDR1 is LNHDA, CDR2 SQIVND, per germline (reference sequence). The ends lost 1 base at V and 11 bases at J; junction bases unmatched: 13. The CDR3 runs to 17 residues. The CDR3 reads CASSIVLAGGSYNEQYF. As DNA, the CDR3 is TGTGCCAGTAGTATAGTACTAGCGGGGGGGTCCTACAATGAGCAGTACTTC.